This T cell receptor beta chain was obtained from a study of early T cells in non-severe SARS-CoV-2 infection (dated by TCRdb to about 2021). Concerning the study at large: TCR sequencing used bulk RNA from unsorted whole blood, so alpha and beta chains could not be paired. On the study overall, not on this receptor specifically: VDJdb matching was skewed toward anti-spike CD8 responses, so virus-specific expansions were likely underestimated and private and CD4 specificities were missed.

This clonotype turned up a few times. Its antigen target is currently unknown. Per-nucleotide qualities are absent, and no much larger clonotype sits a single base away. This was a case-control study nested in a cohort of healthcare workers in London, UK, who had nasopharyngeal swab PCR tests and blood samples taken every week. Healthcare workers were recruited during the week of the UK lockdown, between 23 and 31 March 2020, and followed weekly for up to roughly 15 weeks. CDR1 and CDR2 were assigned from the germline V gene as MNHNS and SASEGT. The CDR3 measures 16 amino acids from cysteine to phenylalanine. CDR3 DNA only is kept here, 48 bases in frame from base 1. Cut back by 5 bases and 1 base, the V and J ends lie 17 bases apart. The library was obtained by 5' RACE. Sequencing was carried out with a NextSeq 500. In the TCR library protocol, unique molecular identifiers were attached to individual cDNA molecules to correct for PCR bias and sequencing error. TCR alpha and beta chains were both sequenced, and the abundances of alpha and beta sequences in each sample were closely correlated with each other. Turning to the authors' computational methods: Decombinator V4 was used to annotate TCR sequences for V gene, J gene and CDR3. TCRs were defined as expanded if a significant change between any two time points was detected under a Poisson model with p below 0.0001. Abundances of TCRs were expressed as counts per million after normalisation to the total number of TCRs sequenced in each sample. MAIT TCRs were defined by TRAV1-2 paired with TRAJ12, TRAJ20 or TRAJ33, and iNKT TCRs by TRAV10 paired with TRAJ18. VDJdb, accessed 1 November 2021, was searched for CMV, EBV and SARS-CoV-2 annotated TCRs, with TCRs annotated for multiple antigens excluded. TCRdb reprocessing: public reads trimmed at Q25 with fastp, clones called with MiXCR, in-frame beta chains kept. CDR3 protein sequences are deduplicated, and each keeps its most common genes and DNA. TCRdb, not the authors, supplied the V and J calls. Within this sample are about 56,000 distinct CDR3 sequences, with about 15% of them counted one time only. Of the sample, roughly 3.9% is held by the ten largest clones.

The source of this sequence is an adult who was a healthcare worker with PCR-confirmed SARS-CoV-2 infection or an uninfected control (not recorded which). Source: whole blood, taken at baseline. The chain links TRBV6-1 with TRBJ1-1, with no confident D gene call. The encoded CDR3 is CASSPRWRSTNTEAFF. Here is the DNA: TGTGCCAGCAGTCCCCGTTGGCGCAGTACGAACACTGAAGCTTTCTTT.